This record covers a single T cell receptor beta chain. Per the original data handling: Reference gene primer amplification yielded estimated nucleated cell counts. Sequencing used immunoSEQ multiplex PCR; TCRdb keeps in-frame clones, though not all of them. The DNA gave D and trimming, while V, J and clone size come from that table. Of approximately 150,000 clones listed, about four fifths are singletons. CDR1 and CDR2 (germline): MNHEY, SVGEGT. Trimming left V 5 bases short and J 11 bases short, with 13 bases between. This CDR3 region has 12 residues. This sample is part of a study of blood T cell repertoires in COVID-19. The overall study: Specimens from acute and convalescent COVID-19 originated in the United States, Italy and Spain. PBMCs, B-cell-depleted T cells, or T cells provided the cDNA or gDNA that made up the material.

The TCR comes from a man in his 70s with active or convalescent COVID-19. Input material: peripheral blood. The chain links TRBV6-2 or TRBV6-3 to TRBJ1-5; no definite D call. This CDR3 reads CASSTRPESQHF. CDR3 nucleotide sequence: TGTGCCAGCAGTACAAGGCCGGAGTCCCAGCATTTT.